This T cell receptor (beta chain) was recorded in a study of blood T cells in healthy people across ages. Study details: The template switching approach captured approximately one barcoded beta molecule for every two T cells.

A J-beta primer mix and a sample-barcoded 5' primer were used in a second PCR of roughly 6 to 11 cycles. One entry per CDR3 protein, called by TCRdb with MiXCR from the 5' RACE reads. This sample yields nearly 1 million distinct CDR3 sequences, of which 51% are seen a single time; about 22% belongs to the top ten. This CDR3 spans 15 amino acids. Trimming shortened V by 4 bases and J by 0 bases, and 13 bases separated the two germline ends. CDR1 is SGHKS, CDR2 YYEKEE, per germline (reference sequence). Peripheral blood from each donor was collected in a volume of roughly 9.2 milliliters. This clonotype originated in a woman aged 60-70 years in good health. Input material: blood. The V and J genes are TRBV5-5 and TRBJ1-1; perhaps TRBD1 as D (5 bases). The CDR3 DNA reads as TGTGCCAGCAGCGTCCGGGGGGTTCTGAACACTGAAGCTTTCTTT. It encodes CASSVRGVLNTEAFF.